These 14 T cell receptor beta chains came from one sample sequenced in a study of T cells in localized non-small cell lung cancer. TCRdb keeps only in-frame clones here, not all; method: immunoSEQ multiplex PCR. This sample carries 75,000 to 80,000 clones, 88% of them seen once, and the ten largest clones take 20% to 25%. The input for sequencing was peripheral blood, taken before any cancer treatment. Receptor source: a woman aged 40-75 years with stage I squamous cell lung carcinoma.

The chain uses TRBV19 and TRBJ2-5; D is unclear. CDR3 length: 15 amino acids. Trimming shortened V by 5 bases and J by 5 bases, and 18 bases separated the two germline ends. Germline assignment: CDR1 LNHDA and CDR2 SQIVND (reference sequence). The CDR3 protein is CASSPEPSAHETQYF. The CDR3 DNA reads TGTGCCAGTAGTCCTGAACCGTCGGCCCACGAGACCCAGTACTTC.

The CDR3 loop reads CASSEGGAGGYNEQFF. DNA for the CDR3: TGCGCCAGCAGTGAAGGCGGGGCAGGGGGTTACAATGAGCAGTTCTTC. The V and J genes are TRBV10-1 and TRBJ2-1; D perhaps matches TRBD1 (7 bases). Trimming stripped 3 bases from V and 4 bases from J, with 16 bases between. The germline V gene has CDR1 WNHNN and CDR2 SYGVQD (reference sequence). The CDR3 extends over 16 amino acids.

The chain combines TRBV5-4 with TRBJ2-3; TRBD2 aligns across 10 bases. Germline values: CDR1 SGHNT, CDR2 YYREEE (reference sequence). The CDR3 totals 17 residues. The trim removed 0 bases at V and 6 bases at J, leaving 10 bases unmatched. CDR3 residues: CASSLDSSGGAEDTQYF. In nucleotides, the CDR3 is TGTGCCAGCAGCTTGGACTCGAGCGGGGGGGCCGAGGATACGCAGTATTTT.

The chain uses TRBV2 and TRBJ1-3; D gene uncertain. The CDR3 totals 13 residues. Trimming shortened V by 8 bases and J by 2 bases, and 10 bases separated the two germline ends. Germline CDR1 and CDR2: SNHLY and FYNNEI. Written as DNA, the CDR3 is TGTGCCAGCTCTAAAAGGCCTGGAAACACCATATATTTT. Its protein is CASSKRPGNTIYF.

The rearrangement uses TRBV7-9 and TRBJ2-3; a possible D gene is TRBD1 (5 bases). Between the trimmed V and J ends, which lost 5 bases and 6 bases, there was a span of 21 bases. Germline CDR1 and CDR2: SEHNR and FQNEAQ (reference sequence). This CDR3 comprises 16 residues. CDR3 nucleotide sequence: TGTGCCAGCAGCCCTCCTAACCCTGGACATACGGATACGCAGTATTTT. It translates to CASSPPNPGHTDTQYF.

The gene calls are TRBV4-1 and TRBJ1-1, with TRBD1 as a possible D gene (6 bases). Trimming took off 7 bases at V and 1 base at J, with 10 bases between the two ends. The CDR3 extends over 13 amino acids. The germline CDR1 and CDR2 sequences are MGHRA and YSYEKL. In DNA form, the CDR3 reads TGCGCCAGCACCCAGGACAGGAACACTGAAGCTTTCTTT. It specifies CASTQDRNTEAFF.

This clone was detected only once. J is TRBJ1-1 and V is TRBV7-9, with TRBD1 identical over 8 bases. The CDR3 covers 14 residues. Per the germline V gene, CDR1 is SEHNR and CDR2 is FQNEAQ (reference sequence). V shed 6 bases, J shed 4 bases, and the junction held 7 bases outside the gene matches. The DNA for the CDR3 is TGTGCCAGCAGTCAACAGGGGGTTGTCACTGAAGCTTTCTTT. Its protein product is CASSQQGVVTEAFF.

J is TRBJ1-5 and V is TRBV6-1, with 8 bases aligning to TRBD1. Trimming cost V 4 bases and J 8 bases; bases outside gene matches: 4. This CDR3 has 13 residues. Germline CDR1 and CDR2: MNHNS and SASEGT. Here the CDR3 DNA reads TGTGCCAGCAGTGGGACAGGGCGGGAGCCCCAGCATTTT. As protein: CASSGTGREPQHF.

V usage is TRBV4-1 and J usage is TRBJ2-2, with 7 bases that match TRBD1. Trimming removed 4 bases from V and 2 bases from J; junction bases left unmatched: 4. The CDR3 consists of 15 residues. Germline V gives CDR1 MGHRA, CDR2 YSYEKL. The CDR3 DNA reads as TGCGCCAGCAGCCTCCGGGACAGCAACACCGGGGAGCTGTTTTTT. It is translated as CASSLRDSNTGELFF.

CDR3 amino acids: CASSSWGATDTQYF. The CDR3 coding sequence is TGTGCCAGCAGTAGTTGGGGGGCCACAGATACGCAGTATTTT. The chain links TRBV2 to TRBJ2-3, with D tentatively TRBD1 or TRBD2 (6 bases each). Germline V gene sequence: CDR1 SNHLY, CDR2 FYNNEI. This CDR3 has 14 amino acids. V was shortened by 5 bases and J by 2 bases, with 11 bases between the two germline ends.

The chain recombines TRBV5-1 with TRBJ2-1; D remains ambiguous. The V end was cut by 0 bases, the J end by 9 bases, with 4 bases between. Germline CDR1 reads SGHRS; CDR2 reads YFSETQ. CDR3 size: 11 residues. The CDR3 DNA is TGCGCCAGCAGCTTGGAGATTGAGCAGTTCTTC. Amino acid sequence: CASSLEIEQFF.

The chain links TRBV5-1 to TRBJ1-1; 10 bases match TRBD1. Trimming at V came to 3 bases and at J to 0 bases, leaving 5 bases not matched to a gene. Germline values: CDR1 SGHRS, CDR2 YFSETQ. The CDR3 length is 16 residues. The CDR3 sequence: CASSSPGQGMNTEAFF. The CDR3 coding sequence is TGCGCCAGCAGCTCACCGGGACAGGGGATGAACACTGAAGCTTTCTTT.

The chain is built from TRBV11-2 and TRBJ2-7; TRBD2 might be the D (6 bases). Trimming cost V 5 bases and J 3 bases, with 17 bases left between them. From germline, CDR1 is SGHAT and CDR2 FQNNGV. The CDR3 covers 15 residues. The CDR3 DNA reads TGTGCCAGCAGCCAGGAGGGGCAGGGAGGCTACGAGCAGTACTTC. Translating gives CASSQEGQGGYEQYF.

The chain links TRBV5-4 to TRBJ1-2; TRBD1 agrees at 12 bases. The CDR3 has 14 residues. Germline trimming cut 2 bases from V and 8 bases from J; bases unmatched to any gene: 4. Germline values: CDR1 SGHNT, CDR2 YYREEE (reference sequence). The CDR3 bases are TGTGCCAGCAGCTTTCCCGGGACAGGGGGCGGCTACACCTTC. Translation gives CASSFPGTGGGYTF.